This T cell receptor beta chain originates from a study of T-cell reconstitution after alpha-beta-depleted transplantation in children listed by TCRdb under 2016. Concerning the study at large: Using TCR repertoire profiling, the study followed T-cell immune reconstitution in a quantitative way in children after TCRalphabeta/CD19-depleted allogeneic hematopoietic cell transplantation.

This clonotype was counted ten times or more. This receptor's antigen is unknown. No much larger clone exists at a distance of one base, and base qualities are not known. Points the paper makes about the study in general: In some patients, the high TCRbeta diversity seen at day 60 was put down to recipient T cells and intrathymic progenitors that had survived conditioning. Apparently early alphabetaT-cell count recovery about two months after transplant reportedly relied on only several hundred rapidly expanded clones derived from non-depleted graft cells. Over the following months the frequencies of hyperexpanded clones went down, and after one year T-cell counts and TCRbeta diversity were mostly credited to newly produced T cells.

The treatment or condition label, read with the paper, signifies: allogeneic hematopoietic cell transplantation with graft depleted of TCRalphabeta T cells and CD19 B cells. TCRalphabeta/CD19-depleted allogeneic hematopoietic cell grafts were given to the transplant recipients, all of whom were children. Counted from cysteine to phenylalanine, this CDR3 has 12 amino acids. CDR3 DNA only is kept here, 36 bases in frame from base 1. CDR1 and CDR2 were assigned from the germline V gene as SGHDT and YYEEEE. V was cut back by 0 bases and J by 7 bases, leaving a gap of 5 bases between them. Libraries were made using PCR. Sequencing relied on an Illumina HiSeq 2500. Molecular barcoding was employed in the preparation of TCR libraries, with unique molecular identifiers being used to normalize TCRbeta repertoire quantification. The raw public reads went through TCRdb reprocessing: fastp at Q25, MiXCR clone calling, in-frame beta chains kept. One record per CDR3 amino acid sequence lists the most common genes and DNA. The sample table contains about 200,000 distinct CDR3 sequences; only one count was recorded for about 7% of them. The ten largest clonotypes hold roughly 6% of the sample.

This receptor chain uses TRBV5-6 and TRBJ1-5; the D gene assignment is ambiguous. The sequence came from a boy under 10 years old with acute lymphoblastic leukemia, due to receive a stem cell transplant. This material consisted of PBMCs, taken before TCRalphabeta/CD19-depleted stem cell transplant. The DNA sequence is as follows: TGTGCCAGCAGCTTGGCTGGGCAGCCCCAGCATTTT. Translation gives CASSLAGQPQHF.